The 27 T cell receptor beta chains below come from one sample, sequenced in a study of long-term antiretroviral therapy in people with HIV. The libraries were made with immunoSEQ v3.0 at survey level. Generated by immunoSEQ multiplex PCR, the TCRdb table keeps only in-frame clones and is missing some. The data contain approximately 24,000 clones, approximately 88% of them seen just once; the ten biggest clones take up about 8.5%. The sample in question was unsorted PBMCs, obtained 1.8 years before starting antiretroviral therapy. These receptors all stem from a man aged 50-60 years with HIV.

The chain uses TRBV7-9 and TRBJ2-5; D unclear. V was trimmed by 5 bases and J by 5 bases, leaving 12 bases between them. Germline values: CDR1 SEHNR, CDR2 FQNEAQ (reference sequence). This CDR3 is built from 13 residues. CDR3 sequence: CASSLLSGETQYF. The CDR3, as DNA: TGTGCCAGCAGCCTTTTGAGTGGGGAGACCCAGTACTTC.

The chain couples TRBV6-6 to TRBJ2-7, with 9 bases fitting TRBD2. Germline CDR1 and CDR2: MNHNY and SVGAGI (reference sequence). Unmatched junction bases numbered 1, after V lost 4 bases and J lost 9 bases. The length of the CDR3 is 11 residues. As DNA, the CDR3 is TGTGCCAGCAGTTTAGCGGGAGCGCAGTACTTC. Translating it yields CASSLAGAQYF.

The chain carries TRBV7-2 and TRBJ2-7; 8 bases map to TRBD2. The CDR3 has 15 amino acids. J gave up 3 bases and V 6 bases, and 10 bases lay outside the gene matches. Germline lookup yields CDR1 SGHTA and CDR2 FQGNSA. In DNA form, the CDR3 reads TGTGCCAGCAGTTCCCCCGGCCGGGGGGGCTACGAGCAGTACTTC. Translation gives CASSSPGRGGYEQYF.

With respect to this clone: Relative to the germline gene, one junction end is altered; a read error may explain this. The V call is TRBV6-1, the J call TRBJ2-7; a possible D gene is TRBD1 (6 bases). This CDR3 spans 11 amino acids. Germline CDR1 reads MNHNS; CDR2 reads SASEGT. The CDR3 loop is CASSAYRDGHF. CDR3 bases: TGTGCCAGCAGTGCCTACAGGGACGGGCACTTC.

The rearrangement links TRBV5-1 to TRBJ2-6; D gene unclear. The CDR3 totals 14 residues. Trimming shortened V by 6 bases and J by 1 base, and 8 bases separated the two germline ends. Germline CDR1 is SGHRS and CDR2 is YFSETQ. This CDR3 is CASTFNSGANVLTF. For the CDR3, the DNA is TGCGCCAGCACCTTCAATTCTGGGGCCAACGTCCTGACTTTC.

The DNA for the CDR3 is TGTGCCAGCAGCTTAAACATTCCTCCCGAGCAGTACTTC. This encodes CASSLNIPPEQYF. The chain employs TRBV7-8 and TRBJ2-7; D not resolved. Trimming shortened V by 2 bases and J by 6 bases, and 11 bases separated the two germline ends. Germline assignment: CDR1 SGHVS and CDR2 FQNEAQ. The CDR3 runs 13 residues.

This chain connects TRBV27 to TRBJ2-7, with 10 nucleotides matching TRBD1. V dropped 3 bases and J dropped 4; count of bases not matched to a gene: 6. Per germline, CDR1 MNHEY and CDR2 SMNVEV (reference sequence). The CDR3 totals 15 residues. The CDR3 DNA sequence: TGTGCCAGCAGTTTCTCGGACAGGGGGGGTTACGAGCAGTACTTC. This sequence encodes CASSFSDRGGYEQYF.

As DNA, the CDR3 is TGTGCCAGCAGCTTGGGGGGGAGCGGCTACGAGCAGTACTTC. Residues: CASSLGGSGYEQYF. The chain combines TRBV5-6 with TRBJ2-7; either TRBD1 or TRBD2 may supply D (5 bases each). V dropped 0 bases and J dropped 3 bases, with 10 bases sitting between them. The CDR3 length is 14 residues. Germline lookup yields CDR1 SGHDT and CDR2 YYEEEE.

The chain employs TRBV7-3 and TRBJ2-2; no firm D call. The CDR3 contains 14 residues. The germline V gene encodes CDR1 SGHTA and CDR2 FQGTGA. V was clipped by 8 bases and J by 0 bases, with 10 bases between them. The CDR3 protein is CASATAANTGELFF. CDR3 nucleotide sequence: TGTGCCAGCGCCACGGCAGCGAACACCGGGGAGCTGTTTTTT.

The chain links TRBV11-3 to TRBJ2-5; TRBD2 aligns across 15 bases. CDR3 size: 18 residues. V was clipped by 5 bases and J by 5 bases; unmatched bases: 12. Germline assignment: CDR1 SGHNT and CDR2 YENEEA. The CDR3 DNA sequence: TGTGCCAGCAGCCAGGGGACTAGCGGGAGGTCCGGGGGGGAGACCCAGTACTTC. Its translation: CASSQGTSGRSGGETQYF.

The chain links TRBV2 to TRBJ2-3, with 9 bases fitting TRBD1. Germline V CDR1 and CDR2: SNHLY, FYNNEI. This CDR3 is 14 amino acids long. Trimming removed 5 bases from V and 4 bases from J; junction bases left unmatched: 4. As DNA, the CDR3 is TGTGCCAGCAGTTTGGGACAGGGAGCAGATACGCAGTATTTT. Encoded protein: CASSLGQGADTQYF. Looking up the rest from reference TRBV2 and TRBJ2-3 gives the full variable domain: EPEVTQTPSHQVTQMGQEVILRCVPISNHLYFYWYRQILGQKVEFLVSFYNNEISEKSEIFDDQFSVERPDGSNFTLKIRSTKLEDSAMYFCASSLGQGADTQYFGPGTRLTVL.

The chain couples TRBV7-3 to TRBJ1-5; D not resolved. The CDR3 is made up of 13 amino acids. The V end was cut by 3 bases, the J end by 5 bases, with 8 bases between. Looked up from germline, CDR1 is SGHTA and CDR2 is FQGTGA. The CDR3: CASSFGWDQPQHF. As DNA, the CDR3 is TGTGCCAGCAGCTTTGGGTGGGATCAGCCCCAGCATTTT.

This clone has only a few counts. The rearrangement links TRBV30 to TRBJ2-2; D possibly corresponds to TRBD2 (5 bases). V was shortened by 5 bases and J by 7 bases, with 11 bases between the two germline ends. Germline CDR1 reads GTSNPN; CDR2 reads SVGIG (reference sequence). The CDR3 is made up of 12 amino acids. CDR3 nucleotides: TGTGCCTGGTTGGTCGGGGTCGGGGAGCTGTTTTTT. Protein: CAWLVGVGELFF.

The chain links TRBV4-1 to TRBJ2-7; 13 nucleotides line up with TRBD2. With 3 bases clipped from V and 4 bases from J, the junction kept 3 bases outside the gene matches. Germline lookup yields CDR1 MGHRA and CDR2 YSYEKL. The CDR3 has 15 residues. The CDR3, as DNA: TGCGCCAGCAGCCAGGGACTAGCGGGACGTTACGAGCAGTACTTC. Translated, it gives CASSQGLAGRYEQYF.

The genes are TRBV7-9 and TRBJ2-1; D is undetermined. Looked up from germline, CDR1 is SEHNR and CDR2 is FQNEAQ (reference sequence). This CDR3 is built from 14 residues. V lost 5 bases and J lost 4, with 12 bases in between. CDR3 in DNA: TGTGCCAGCAGCCGTGGGCAGGAATACAATGAGCAGTTCTTC. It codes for CASSRGQEYNEQFF.

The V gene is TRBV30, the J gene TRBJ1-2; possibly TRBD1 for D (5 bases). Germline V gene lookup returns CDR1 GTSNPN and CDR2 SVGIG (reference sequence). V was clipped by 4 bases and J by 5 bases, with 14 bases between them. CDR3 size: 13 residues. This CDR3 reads CAWKVPGSYGYTF. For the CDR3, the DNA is TGTGCCTGGAAAGTTCCAGGGTCATATGGCTACACCTTC.

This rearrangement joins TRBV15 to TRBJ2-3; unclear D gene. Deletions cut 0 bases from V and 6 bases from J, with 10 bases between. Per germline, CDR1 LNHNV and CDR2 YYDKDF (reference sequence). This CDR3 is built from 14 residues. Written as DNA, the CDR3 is TGTGCCACCAGCAGAGATTTGGCGTGGGATACGCAGTATTTT. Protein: CATSRDLAWDTQYF. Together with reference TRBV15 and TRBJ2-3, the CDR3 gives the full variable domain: DAMVIQNPRYQVTQFGKPVTLSCSQTLNHNVMYWYQQKSSQAPKLLFHYYDKDFNNEADTPDNFQSRRPNTSFCFLDIRSPGLGDTAMYLCATSRDLAWDTQYFGPGTRLTVL.

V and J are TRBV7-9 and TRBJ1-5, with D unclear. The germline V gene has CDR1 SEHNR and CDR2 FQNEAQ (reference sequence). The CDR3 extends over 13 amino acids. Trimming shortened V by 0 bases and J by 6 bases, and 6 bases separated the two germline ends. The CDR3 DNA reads TGTGCCAGCAGCTTAGCGTGGTCTCAGCCCCAGCATTTT. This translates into CASSLAWSQPQHF.

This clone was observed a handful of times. Written as DNA, the CDR3 is TGTGCCAGCAGTGACGTCAAGGGGCCCCAACCGTATAGCAATCAGCCCCAGCATTTT. Its protein is CASSDVKGPQPYSNQPQHF. The J gene is TRBJ1-5, the V gene TRBV6-4, with D perhaps matching TRBD1 (5 bases). Germline V lookup: CDR1 MRHNA, CDR2 SNTAGT. The CDR3 totals 19 residues. V lost 2 bases and J 0 bases, leaving 20 bases between the germline ends.

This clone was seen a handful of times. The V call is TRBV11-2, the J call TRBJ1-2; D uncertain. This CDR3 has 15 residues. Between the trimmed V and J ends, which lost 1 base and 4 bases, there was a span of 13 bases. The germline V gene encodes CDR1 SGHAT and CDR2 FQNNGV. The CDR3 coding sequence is TGTGCCAGCAGCTTAGTAGGTGCGGGTTTCTATGGCTACACCTTC. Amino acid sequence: CASSLVGAGFYGYTF.

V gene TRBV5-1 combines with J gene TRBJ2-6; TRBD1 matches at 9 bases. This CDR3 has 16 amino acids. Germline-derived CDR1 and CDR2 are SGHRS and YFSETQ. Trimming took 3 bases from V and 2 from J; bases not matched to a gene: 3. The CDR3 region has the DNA TGCGCCAGCAGCTCTCGACAGGGGGCTGGGGCCAACGTCCTGACTTTC. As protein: CASSSRQGAGANVLTF.

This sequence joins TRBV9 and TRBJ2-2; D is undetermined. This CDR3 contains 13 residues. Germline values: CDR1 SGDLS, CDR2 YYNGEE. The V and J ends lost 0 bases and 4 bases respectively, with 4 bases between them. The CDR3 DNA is TGTGCCAGCAGCGTAGAATTCACCGGGGAGCTGTTTTTT. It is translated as CASSVEFTGELFF.

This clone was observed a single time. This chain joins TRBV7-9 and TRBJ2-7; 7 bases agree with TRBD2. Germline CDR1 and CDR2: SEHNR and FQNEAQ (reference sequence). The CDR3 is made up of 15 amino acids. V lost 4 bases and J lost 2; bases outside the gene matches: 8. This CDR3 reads CASSSSGPSPYEQYF. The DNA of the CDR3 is TGTGCCAGCAGCTCTAGCGGACCATCTCCCTACGAGCAGTACTTC.

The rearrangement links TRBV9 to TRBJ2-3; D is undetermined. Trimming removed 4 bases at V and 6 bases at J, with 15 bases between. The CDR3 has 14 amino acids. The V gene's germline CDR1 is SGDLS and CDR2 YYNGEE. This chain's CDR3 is CASSPTPRLDTQYF. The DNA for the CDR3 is TGTGCCAGCAGCCCTACACCCCGCCTGGATACGCAGTATTTT.

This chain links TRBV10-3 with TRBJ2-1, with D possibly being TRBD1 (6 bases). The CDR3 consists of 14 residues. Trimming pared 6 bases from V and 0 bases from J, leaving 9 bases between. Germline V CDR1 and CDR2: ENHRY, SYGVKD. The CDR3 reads CAISGQSSYNEQFF. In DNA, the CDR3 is TGTGCCATCAGCGGACAGAGCTCCTACAATGAGCAGTTCTTC.

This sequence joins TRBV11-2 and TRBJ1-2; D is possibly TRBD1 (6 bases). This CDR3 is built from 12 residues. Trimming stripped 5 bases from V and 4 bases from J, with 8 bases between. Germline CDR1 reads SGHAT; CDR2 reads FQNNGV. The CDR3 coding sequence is TGTGCCAGCAGCCCGGACAGCTATGGCTACACCTTC. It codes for CASSPDSYGYTF.

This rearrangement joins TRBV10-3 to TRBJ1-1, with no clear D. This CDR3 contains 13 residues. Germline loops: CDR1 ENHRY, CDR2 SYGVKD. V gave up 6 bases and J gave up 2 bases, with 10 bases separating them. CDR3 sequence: CAISRDPNTEAFF. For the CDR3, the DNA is TGTGCCATCAGCCGGGATCCAAACACTGAAGCTTTCTTT.